The 14 T cell receptor beta chains listed next were all sequenced from one sample in a study of blood T cell repertoires in COVID-19. Some clones are missing from TCRdb's copy, which holds only in-frame ones; the method was immunoSEQ multiplex PCR. The table includes 100,000 to 150,000 clones, around four fifths detected once. Sequenced: peripheral blood. These receptors were taken from a man aged 60-69 years with acute or convalescent COVID-19.

The genes are TRBV7-6 and TRBJ2-1; 7 nucleotides line up with TRBD1. Unmatched junction bases numbered 4, after V lost 1 base and J lost 4 bases. The CDR3 loop spans 15 amino acids. The germline V gene has CDR1 SGHVS and CDR2 FNYEAQ. CDR3 in DNA: TGTGCCAGCAGCTTAGTAGGGACAGCTTACAATGAGCAGTTCTTC. It specifies CASSLVGTAYNEQFF.

This chain's CDR3 is CAWRNTGTATGELFF. Here the CDR3 DNA reads TGTGCCTGGAGAAACACAGGGACAGCCACCGGGGAGCTGTTTTTT. The chain recombines TRBV30 with TRBJ2-2; 7 bases map to TRBD1. This CDR3 region has 15 residues. Looked up from germline, CDR1 is GTSNPN and CDR2 is SVGIG (reference sequence). V shed 3 bases, J shed 4 bases, and the junction held 8 bases outside the gene matches.

This chain connects TRBV30 to TRBJ1-4; the D is unclear. The germline V and J ends were trimmed by 5 bases and 7 bases, with 5 bases remaining between them. The CDR3 has 10 amino acids. The germline CDR1 and CDR2 sequences are GTSNPN and SVGIG (reference sequence). CDR3 protein: CAWSTEKLFF. The CDR3 DNA sequence: TGTGCCTGGTCTACTGAAAAACTGTTTTTT.

V gene TRBV4-1 combines with J gene TRBJ2-7, with TRBD2 identical over 8 bases. Germline assignment: CDR1 MGHRA and CDR2 YSYEKL. The CDR3 runs 16 residues. J was trimmed by 1 base and V by 0 bases; bases with no gene match: 5. The CDR3 bases are TGCGCCAGCAGCCAAGATCTGGCGGGAGGATCCTACGAGCAGTACTTC. Protein sequence: CASSQDLAGGSYEQYF.

The J gene is TRBJ2-3, the V gene TRBV19; maybe TRBD2 (6 bases). The CDR3 extends over 16 amino acids. V was cut by 5 bases and J by 3 bases, with 18 bases left in between. Germline CDR1 reads LNHDA; CDR2 reads SQIVND (reference sequence). CDR3 sequence: CASSPLYGRGTDTQYF. The CDR3 DNA reads TGTGCCAGTAGTCCCCTCTACGGGAGAGGGACAGATACGCAGTATTTT. Supplemented by reference TRBV19 and TRBJ2-3, the full variable domain reads DGGITQSPKYLFRKEGQNVTLSCEQNLNHDAMYWYRQDPGQGLRLIYYSQIVNDFQKGDIAEGYSVSREKKESFPLTVTSAQKNPTAFYLCASSPLYGRGTDTQYFGPGTRLTVL.

The chain combines TRBV10-2 with TRBJ1-1, with D possibly TRBD1 on 5 matching bases. Germline loops: CDR1 WSHSY, CDR2 SAAADI. This CDR3 has 14 residues. Trimming left V 4 bases short and J 2 bases short, with 11 bases between. CDR3 nucleotide sequence: TGCGCCAGCAGTGGAAAAGGGGCAAACACTGAAGCTTTCTTT. It specifies CASSGKGANTEAFF.

This sequence joins TRBV30 and TRBJ1-1, with D tentatively TRBD1 (5 bases). The CDR3 is made up of 13 amino acids. The V end lost 3 bases, the J end lost 0 bases, and 8 bases lay between the germline ends. The germline V gene encodes CDR1 GTSNPN and CDR2 SVGIG (reference sequence). The CDR3 sequence is CAWSKGLNTEAFF. The CDR3 DNA sequence: TGTGCCTGGAGCAAGGGGCTGAACACTGAAGCTTTCTTT. The variable domain in full, with the rest retrieved from reference TRBV30 and TRBJ1-1, is SQTIHQWPATLVQPVGSPLSLECTVEGTSNPNLYWYRQAAGRGLQLLFYSVGIGQISSEVPQNLSASRPQDRQFILSSKKLLLSDSGFYLCAWSKGLNTEAFFGQGTRLTVV.

The chain combines TRBV7-2 with TRBJ1-5; 8 bases are shared with TRBD1. The germline CDR1 and CDR2 sequences are SGHTA and FQGNSA. The CDR3 is 15 residues long. Trimming removed 1 base from V and 6 bases from J; junction bases left unmatched: 5. Here the CDR3 DNA reads TGTGCCAGCAGCTTAGAGGACAGGGCTAGTCAGCCCCAGCATTTT. This encodes CASSLEDRASQPQHF. The whole variable domain, remainder taken from reference TRBV7-2 and TRBJ1-5, is GAGVSQSPSNKVTEKGKDVELRCDPISGHTALYWYRQSLGQGLEFLIYFQGNSAPDKSGLPSDRFSAERTGGSVSTLTIQRTQQEDSAVYLCASSLEDRASQPQHFGDGTRLSIL.

This clone was observed a single time. As DNA, the CDR3 is TGTGCCAGCGGACCGAACCCCGGGCGGGGGCCTTACAATGAGCAGTTCTTC. Protein sequence: CASGPNPGRGPYNEQFF. The J gene is TRBJ2-1, the V gene TRBV28; D is possibly TRBD2 (7 bases). Trimming left V 8 bases short and J 4 bases short, with 24 bases between. This CDR3 spans 17 amino acids. Looked up from germline, CDR1 is MDHEN and CDR2 is SYDVKM.

The chain carries TRBV30 and TRBJ1-2; D may be TRBD1 (6 bases). V was pared by 2 bases and J by 8 bases, with 18 bases between. The CDR3 loop spans 14 amino acids. Germline values: CDR1 GTSNPN, CDR2 SVGIG (reference sequence). CDR3 loop: CAWSRDTALGGYTF. CDR3 nucleotide sequence: TGTGCCTGGAGTCGGGACACCGCCTTGGGGGGCTACACCTTC.

The rearrangement joins TRBV11-2 to TRBJ2-1; 11 nucleotides align to TRBD2. V lost 1 base and J lost 7; bases outside the gene matches: 6. The CDR3 has 16 amino acids. Per germline, CDR1 SGHAT and CDR2 FQNNGV. The CDR3 is CASSLVSASGRNEQFF. For the CDR3, the DNA is TGTGCCAGCAGCTTAGTCTCGGCTAGCGGGAGGAATGAGCAGTTCTTC.

The chain is built from TRBV6-6 and TRBJ1-1; TRBD1 agrees at 8 bases. V was pared by 5 bases and J by 8 bases, with 7 bases of the junction left unmatched. The CDR3 length is 13 residues. Germline-derived CDR1 and CDR2 are MNHNY and SVGAGI (reference sequence). In DNA, the CDR3 is TGTGCCAGCAGTCGGACAGGGTCAGGGGAAGCTTTCTTT. Translation: CASSRTGSGEAFF.

The V and J genes are TRBV11-2 and TRBJ2-3, with TRBD2 matching over 12 bases. V gave up 3 bases and J gave up 4 bases; unmatched junction bases: 5. The CDR3 is made up of 16 amino acids. The germline V gene encodes CDR1 SGHAT and CDR2 FQNNGV. CDR3 sequence: CASSLVLAGGADTQYF. Here the CDR3 DNA reads TGTGCCAGCAGCTTGGTTCTAGCGGGAGGGGCAGATACGCAGTATTTT.

V gene TRBV28 combines with J gene TRBJ2-1; TRBD2 aligns across 7 bases. V trimming: 8 bases; J trimming: 5 bases; junction bases outside the gene matches: 12. The germline CDR1 and CDR2 sequences are MDHEN and SYDVKM. The CDR3 covers 15 residues. The CDR3 nucleotides are TGTGCCAGCCTGGAATCGGGGAGGGCCCACAATGAGCAGTTCTTC. It specifies CASLESGRAHNEQFF. The full variable domain, rest sourced from reference TRBV28 and TRBJ2-1, is DVKVTQSSRYLVKRTGEKVFLECVQDMDHENMFWYRQDPGLGLRLIYFSYDVKMKEKGDIPEGYSVSREKKERFSLILESASTNQTSMYLCASLESGRAHNEQFFGPGTRLTVL.